A single sample is the source of the 10 T cell receptor beta chains below, sequenced in a study of cytomegalovirus exposure and HLA in healthy donors. It was with 60 Vbeta and 13 Jbeta primers that the PCR ran. Profiled with immunoSEQ multiplex PCR; TCRdb holds only in-frame clones, not every one. The table has approximately 150,000 clones, around 80% seen once. The sequenced sample was PBMCs. Receptors originate from a young man in good health and CMV-seronegative.

The chain combines TRBV5-6 with TRBJ1-1; tentative D call: TRBD1 (6 bases). The V end lost 0 bases, the J end lost 4 bases, and 16 bases lay between the germline ends. Germline CDR1 reads SGHDT; CDR2 reads YYEEEE. This CDR3 has 16 amino acids. The CDR3 is CASSLVGGARGTEAFF. The CDR3 DNA sequence: TGTGCCAGCAGCTTGGTAGGGGGGGCGCGAGGCACTGAAGCTTTCTTT.

The rearrangement joins TRBV28 to TRBJ1-1; D possibly corresponds to TRBD1 (6 bases). CDR1 and CDR2 (germline): MDHEN, SYDVKM. The CDR3 runs to 16 residues. Deletions cut 6 bases from V and 1 base from J, with 18 bases between. This CDR3 is CASSPLRGGGNTEAFF. As DNA, the CDR3 is TGTGCCAGCAGCCCTCTTCGAGGGGGTGGGAACACTGAAGCTTTCTTT.

This chain joins TRBV4-1 and TRBJ1-2, with TRBD1 identical over 8 bases. Germline V gives CDR1 MGHRA, CDR2 YSYEKL. The CDR3 consists of 18 residues. J was trimmed by 4 bases and V by 0 bases; bases with no gene match: 13. The CDR3 sequence is CASSQDDRGSLSTYGYTF. DNA for the CDR3: TGCGCCAGCAGCCAAGACGACAGGGGCTCCCTTAGCACCTATGGCTACACCTTC.

The CDR3 reads CASSILEGVSNQPQHF. CDR3 bases: TGTGCCAGTAGTATCCTCGAGGGGGTTAGCAATCAGCCCCAGCATTTT. This sequence joins TRBV19 and TRBJ1-5, with D perhaps matching TRBD1 (6 bases). Germline V gene data show CDR1 as LNHDA and CDR2 as SQIVND (reference sequence). Trimming removed 3 bases from V and 0 bases from J, with 12 bases in between. This CDR3 has 16 amino acids.

This chain joins TRBV28 and TRBJ2-7; TRBD1 agrees at 7 bases. Germline trimming cut 5 bases from V and 3 bases from J; bases unmatched to any gene: 13. This CDR3 spans 16 amino acids. Per the germline V gene, CDR1 is MDHEN and CDR2 is SYDVKM. This chain's CDR3 is CASSTPRQGPGYEQYF. The CDR3 DNA follows: TGTGCCAGCAGTACACCCCGACAGGGCCCTGGCTACGAGCAGTACTTC.

The chain couples TRBV9 to TRBJ1-3, with D tentatively TRBD1 (5 bases). This CDR3 is built from 15 residues. The germline V gene encodes CDR1 SGDLS and CDR2 YYNGEE. Trimming removed 2 bases from V and 6 bases from J, with 15 bases in between. The CDR3 region is CASSVAAAGQNTIYF. CDR3 coding DNA: TGTGCCAGCAGCGTTGCGGCGGCTGGACAAAACACCATATATTTT.

This chain links TRBV27 with TRBJ2-7; TRBD1 matches at 11 bases. The ends lost 3 bases at V and 2 bases at J; junction bases unmatched: 3. The CDR3 runs to 15 residues. Germline V lookup: CDR1 MNHEY, CDR2 SMNVEV (reference sequence). CDR3 amino acids: CASSFKDRGPYEQYF. The CDR3 bases are TGTGCCAGCAGTTTTAAGGACAGGGGGCCCTACGAGCAGTACTTC.

The chain joins TRBV4-2 to TRBJ2-3, with a tentative D call TRBD2 (6 bases). CDR1 LGHNA and CDR2 YNFKEQ come from the germline V gene. There are 18 residues in the CDR3. Trimming took 2 bases from V and 1 from J, leaving 19 bases between them. CDR3 in DNA: TGTGCCAGCAGCCAAATACTACAGGTAGCGGTCTGCACAGATACGCAGTATTTT. Amino acids: CASSQILQVAVCTDTQYF.

This chain connects TRBV29-1 to TRBJ2-3; weak D call: TRBD2 (6 bases). This CDR3 spans 14 amino acids. The V and J ends lost 3 bases and 6 bases respectively, with 16 bases between them. CDR1 SQVTM and CDR2 ANQGSEA come from the germline V gene. For the CDR3, the DNA is TGCAGCGTTGACGGCCGGGAGTCCCCGGATACGCAGTATTTT. This gives the protein CSVDGRESPDTQYF.

The rearrangement links TRBV29-1 to TRBJ1-2; maybe TRBD1 (6 bases). The CDR3 runs 14 residues. V shed 7 bases and J shed 0 bases, with 15 bases lying between them. CDR1 SQVTM and CDR2 ANQGSEA come from the germline V gene. DNA of the CDR3: TGCAGCGCTTTGACAGGCTCGGCTAACTATGGCTACACCTTC. Its protein is CSALTGSANYGYTF.